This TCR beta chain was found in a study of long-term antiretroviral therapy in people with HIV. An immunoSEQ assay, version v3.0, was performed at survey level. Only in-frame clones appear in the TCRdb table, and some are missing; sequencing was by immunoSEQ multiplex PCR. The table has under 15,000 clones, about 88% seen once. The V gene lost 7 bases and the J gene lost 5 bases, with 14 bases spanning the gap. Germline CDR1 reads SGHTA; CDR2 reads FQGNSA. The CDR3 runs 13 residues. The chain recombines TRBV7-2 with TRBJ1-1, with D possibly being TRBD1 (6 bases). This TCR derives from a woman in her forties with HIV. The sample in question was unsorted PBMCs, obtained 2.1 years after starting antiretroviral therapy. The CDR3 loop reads CASIRQAGTEAFF. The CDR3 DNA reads TGTGCCAGCATCCGACAGGCTGGGACTGAAGCTTTCTTT.